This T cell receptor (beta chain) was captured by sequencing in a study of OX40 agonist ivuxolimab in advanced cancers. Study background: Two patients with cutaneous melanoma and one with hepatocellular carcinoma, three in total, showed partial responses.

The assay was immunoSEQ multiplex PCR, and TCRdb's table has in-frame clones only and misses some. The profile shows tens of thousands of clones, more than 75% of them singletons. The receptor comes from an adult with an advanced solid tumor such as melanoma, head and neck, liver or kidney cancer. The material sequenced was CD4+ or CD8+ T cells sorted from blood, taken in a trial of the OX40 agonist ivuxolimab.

CDR3 sequence (DNA): TGTGCCAGCTTGACTAGCGGCCGCGAGCAGTTCTTC. This translates into CASLTSGREQFF. The chain employs TRBV27 and TRBJ2-1; 9 bases fit TRBD2. This CDR3 region has 12 residues. Germline-derived CDR1 and CDR2 are MNHEY and SMNVEV (reference sequence). With 8 bases clipped from V and 10 bases from J, the junction kept 6 bases outside the gene matches.